These 2 T cell receptor beta chains were sequenced from one sample in a study of T cell responses to AZD1222 COVID-19 vaccine. Method: immunoSEQ multiplex PCR; TCRdb's copy keeps in-frame clones and lacks some. The data contain 100,000 to 130,000 clones, roughly 84% of them seen just once; the ten biggest clones take up 3% to 4%. The sequencing used peripheral blood, collected on day 0 of AZD1222 vaccination. The receptors come from an adult in good health.

The chain has TRBV19 and TRBJ2-2, with no clear D. Germline CDR1 and CDR2: LNHDA and SQIVND (reference sequence). With 7 bases removed from V and 6 bases from J, the gap between germline ends came to 6 bases. The CDR3 runs 11 residues. The CDR3 protein is CASTLAGELFF. The CDR3, as DNA: TGTGCCAGTACCTTGGCCGGGGAGCTGTTTTTT.

This chain joins TRBV11-2 and TRBJ2-3; possibly TRBD1 for D (6 bases). The V gene's germline CDR1 is SGHAT and CDR2 FQNNGV. The length of the CDR3 is 14 residues. V was shortened by 5 bases and J by 4 bases, with 13 bases between the two germline ends. CDR3: CASSPGDGSDTQYF. The CDR3 DNA reads TGTGCCAGCAGCCCAGGGGATGGGTCAGATACGCAGTATTTT.